This is a list of T cell receptor beta chains from one sample in a study of patients and donors after allogeneic stem cell transplantation. TCRdb passed the RT-PCR reads through MiXCR, listing each CDR3 protein once. This sample has over 350,000 distinct CDR3 sequences, with around 15% found just once. Sequencing was carried out using blood, either unsorted or a sorted T cell fraction (not recorded which). Receptors originate from a human donor who was either an allogeneic HSCT recipient or a stem cell or donor lymphocyte infusion donor (not recorded which). It is not recorded whose cells these are; they may come from a transplant donor. Both conserved end residues are part of each CDR3. The order of the fields is J gene, V gene, CDR3 length, D gene, clone size, CDR3 protein, CDR3 DNA. D genes are given only for firm matches. Clone size is given for some rows only: seen once, a few or many times, or a class if the clone is expanded.

j_call: TRBJ2-5
v_call: TRBV24-1
cdr3_length: 14
d_call: TRBD1
clone_size: -
cdr3_aa: CATSVTGGRETQYF
cdr3_nt: TGTGCCACCAGTGTTACAGGGGGGAGGGAGACCCAGTACTTC

j_call: TRBJ1-1
v_call: TRBV9
cdr3_length: 12
d_call: -
clone_size: -
cdr3_aa: CASSVGETEAFF
cdr3_nt: TGTGCCAGCAGCGTAGGGGAAACTGAAGCTTTCTTT

j_call: TRBJ2-4
v_call: TRBV7-9
cdr3_length: 16
d_call: TRBD1
clone_size: -
cdr3_aa: CASTTPGQGSKNIQYF
cdr3_nt: TGTGCCAGCACTACCCCGGGACAGGGATCCAAAAACATTCAGTACTTC

j_call: TRBJ2-1
v_call: TRBV30
cdr3_length: 15
d_call: -
clone_size: -
cdr3_aa: CAWRPEGALYNEQFF
cdr3_nt: TGTGCCTGGAGACCAGAGGGAGCCTTATACAATGAGCAGTTCTTC

j_call: TRBJ2-1
v_call: TRBV10-3
cdr3_length: 16
d_call: -
clone_size: many
cdr3_aa: CAISEQQGISYNEQFF
cdr3_nt: TGTGCCATCAGTGAGCAACAGGGAATCTCCTACAATGAGCAGTTCTTC

j_call: TRBJ2-3
v_call: TRBV28
cdr3_length: 11
d_call: -
clone_size: few
cdr3_aa: CASTLGDTQYF
cdr3_nt: TGTGCCAGCACCTTGGGGGATACGCAGTATTTT

j_call: TRBJ2-5
v_call: TRBV7-9
cdr3_length: 17
d_call: TRBD2
clone_size: few
cdr3_aa: CASSLAGTSGRLETQYF
cdr3_nt: TGTGCCAGCAGCTTAGCAGGGACTAGCGGGAGGCTAGAGACCCAGTACTTC

j_call: TRBJ2-7
v_call: TRBV20-1
cdr3_length: 15
d_call: -
clone_size: few
cdr3_aa: CSASPRAGSGDEQYF
cdr3_nt: TGCAGTGCTAGTCCCCGCGCGGGGTCGGGGGACGAGCAGTACTTC

j_call: TRBJ2-5
v_call: TRBV25-1
cdr3_length: 13
d_call: -
clone_size: -
cdr3_aa: CASSELDPGTQYF
cdr3_nt: TGTGCCAGCAGTGAATTAGACCCGGGGACCCAGTACTTC

j_call: TRBJ1-3
v_call: TRBV7-9
cdr3_length: 15
d_call: TRBD1
clone_size: once
cdr3_aa: CASRTGTGAGNTIYF
cdr3_nt: TGTGCCAGCAGAACCGGGACAGGGGCTGGAAACACCATATATTTT

j_call: TRBJ2-1
v_call: TRBV15
cdr3_length: 12
d_call: -
clone_size: -
cdr3_aa: CATLSVGREQFF
cdr3_nt: TGTGCCACCCTCTCGGTAGGGAGAGAGCAGTTCTTC

j_call: TRBJ1-4
v_call: TRBV5-1
cdr3_length: 14
d_call: -
clone_size: few
cdr3_aa: CASSHGRDNEKLFF
cdr3_nt: TGCGCCAGCAGCCACGGACGGGATAATGAAAAACTGTTTTTT

j_call: TRBJ1-1
v_call: TRBV20-1
cdr3_length: 16
d_call: -
clone_size: few
cdr3_aa: CSARDDRKGSNTEAFF
cdr3_nt: TGCAGTGCTAGAGATGACAGGAAAGGATCGAACACTGAAGCTTTCTTT

j_call: TRBJ1-1
v_call: TRBV19
cdr3_length: 15
d_call: -
clone_size: -
cdr3_aa: CASSNPRGWDTEAFF
cdr3_nt: TGTGCCAGTAGCAACCCAAGAGGTTGGGACACTGAAGCTTTCTTT

j_call: TRBJ2-7
v_call: TRBV2
cdr3_length: 14
d_call: -
clone_size: few
cdr3_aa: CASSAGVYIYEQYF
cdr3_nt: TGTGCCAGCAGTGCAGGGGTTTATATCTACGAGCAGTACTTC

j_call: TRBJ2-7
v_call: TRBV30
cdr3_length: 11
d_call: TRBD1
clone_size: many
cdr3_aa: CAWKTGVEQYF
cdr3_nt: TGTGCCTGGAAGACAGGGGTCGAGCAGTACTTC

j_call: TRBJ1-6
v_call: TRBV27
cdr3_length: 15
d_call: TRBD1
clone_size: few
cdr3_aa: CASSLLQGRSSPLHF
cdr3_nt: TGTGCCAGCAGTCTCCTACAGGGGAGGAGCTCACCCCTCCACTTT

j_call: TRBJ1-5
v_call: TRBV4-1
cdr3_length: 16
d_call: -
clone_size: many
cdr3_aa: CASSPGGRASNQPQHF
cdr3_nt: TGCGCCAGCAGCCCGGGGGGGAGGGCTAGCAATCAGCCCCAGCATTTT

j_call: TRBJ1-2
v_call: TRBV27
cdr3_length: 15
d_call: TRBD1
clone_size: few
cdr3_aa: CASSLLEGALYGYTF
cdr3_nt: TGTGCCAGCAGTTTATTGGAGGGGGCGCTTTATGGCTACACCTTC

j_call: TRBJ1-4
v_call: TRBV20-1
cdr3_length: 13
d_call: TRBD1
clone_size: -
cdr3_aa: CSFPGQGKEKLFF
cdr3_nt: TGCAGTTTTCCGGGACAGGGAAAAGAAAAACTGTTTTTT

j_call: TRBJ1-5
v_call: TRBV7-9
cdr3_length: 16
d_call: TRBD1
clone_size: few
cdr3_aa: CASSWTGGIENQPQHF
cdr3_nt: TGTGCCAGCAGCTGGACAGGGGGCATAGAAAATCAGCCCCAGCATTTT

j_call: TRBJ2-7
v_call: TRBV20-1
cdr3_length: 13
d_call: -
clone_size: -
cdr3_aa: CSAPTNPSYEQYF
cdr3_nt: TGCAGTGCCCCGACCAATCCTTCCTACGAGCAGTACTTC

j_call: TRBJ2-1
v_call: TRBV24-1
cdr3_length: 11
d_call: TRBD2
clone_size: few
cdr3_aa: CATRERGEQFF
cdr3_nt: TGTGCCACCAGAGAGCGGGGTGAGCAGTTCTTC

j_call: TRBJ2-5
v_call: TRBV12-3/TRBV12-4
cdr3_length: 16
d_call: TRBD2
clone_size: -
cdr3_aa: CASSFGRGASGETQYF
cdr3_nt: TGTGCCAGCAGTTTTGGGCGGGGGGCGAGCGGAGAGACCCAGTACTTC

j_call: TRBJ1-2
v_call: TRBV4-1
cdr3_length: 15
d_call: -
clone_size: many
cdr3_aa: CASSLGVGGTYGYTF
cdr3_nt: TGCGCCAGCTCTCTCGGGGTCGGGGGAACGTATGGCTACACCTTC

j_call: TRBJ2-5
v_call: TRBV7-9
cdr3_length: 17
d_call: TRBD2
clone_size: many
cdr3_aa: CASSLGASGRPQETQYF
cdr3_nt: TGTGCCAGCAGCTTAGGGGCTAGCGGGAGGCCCCAAGAGACCCAGTACTTC

j_call: TRBJ2-4
v_call: TRBV29-1
cdr3_length: 12
d_call: -
clone_size: many
cdr3_aa: CSVGEAGNIQYF
cdr3_nt: TGCAGCGTTGGAGAGGCGGGGAACATTCAGTACTTC

j_call: TRBJ2-7
v_call: TRBV6-5
cdr3_length: 15
d_call: -
clone_size: -
cdr3_aa: CASSYSGRRTSEQYF
cdr3_nt: TGTGCCAGCAGTTACTCGGGTAGGAGGACTTCCGAGCAGTACTTC

j_call: TRBJ2-2
v_call: TRBV15
cdr3_length: 16
d_call: -
clone_size: few
cdr3_aa: CATAQGSPSNAGELFF
cdr3_nt: TGTGCCACCGCCCAGGGGTCCCCCAGCAATGCCGGGGAGCTGTTTTTT

j_call: TRBJ1-6
v_call: TRBV12-3/TRBV12-4
cdr3_length: 14
d_call: -
clone_size: -
cdr3_aa: CASSTQGVNSPLHF
cdr3_nt: TGTGCCAGCAGTACACAGGGCGTCAATTCACCCCTCCACTTT

j_call: TRBJ2-3
v_call: TRBV24-1
cdr3_length: 15
d_call: -
clone_size: -
cdr3_aa: CATSDLRESTDTQYF
cdr3_nt: TGTGCCACCAGTGATTTGCGGGAGAGTACAGATACGCAGTATTTT

j_call: TRBJ2-7
v_call: TRBV10-3
cdr3_length: 15
d_call: TRBD1
clone_size: -
cdr3_aa: CAISPTGAITYEQYF
cdr3_nt: TGTGCCATCAGTCCGACAGGGGCGATCACCTACGAGCAGTACTTC

j_call: TRBJ1-5
v_call: TRBV12-3/TRBV12-4
cdr3_length: 14
d_call: -
clone_size: few
cdr3_aa: CASSFGRVGQPQHF
cdr3_nt: TGTGCCAGCAGTTTCGGCAGGGTGGGCCAGCCCCAGCATTTT

j_call: TRBJ2-7
v_call: TRBV7-3
cdr3_length: 13
d_call: TRBD2
clone_size: -
cdr3_aa: CASRARGEYEQYF
cdr3_nt: TGTGCCAGCAGGGCCCGGGGGGAGTACGAGCAGTACTTC

j_call: TRBJ2-5
v_call: TRBV5-1
cdr3_length: 16
d_call: TRBD2
clone_size: -
cdr3_aa: CASSFSSGGPQETQYF
cdr3_nt: TGCGCCAGCAGCTTTTCTAGCGGGGGCCCTCAAGAGACCCAGTACTTC

j_call: TRBJ1-1
v_call: TRBV29-1
cdr3_length: 9
d_call: -
clone_size: few
cdr3_aa: CSVTTEAFF
cdr3_nt: TGCAGCGTTACGACTGAAGCTTTCTTT

j_call: TRBJ2-1
v_call: TRBV2
cdr3_length: 16
d_call: -
clone_size: -
cdr3_aa: CASSPWGLASYNEQFF
cdr3_nt: TGTGCCAGCAGTCCCTGGGGACTGGCATCCTACAATGAGCAGTTCTTC

j_call: TRBJ2-1
v_call: TRBV7-9
cdr3_length: 16
d_call: TRBD2
clone_size: few
cdr3_aa: CASSLGQAGVSHEQFF
cdr3_nt: TGTGCCAGCAGCTTAGGCCAGGCGGGGGTCTCTCATGAGCAGTTCTTC

j_call: TRBJ2-2
v_call: TRBV5-1
cdr3_length: 15
d_call: -
clone_size: few
cdr3_aa: CASSLHTTNTGELFF
cdr3_nt: TGCGCCAGCAGCCTCCATACTACGAACACCGGGGAGCTGTTTTTT

j_call: TRBJ1-2
v_call: TRBV24-1
cdr3_length: 12
d_call: TRBD1
clone_size: -
cdr3_aa: CATSGDSYGYTF
cdr3_nt: TGTGCCACCAGTGGGGACAGCTATGGCTACACCTTC

j_call: TRBJ2-6
v_call: TRBV12-3/TRBV12-4
cdr3_length: 16
d_call: -
clone_size: many
cdr3_aa: CASSLVGGSGANVLTF
cdr3_nt: TGTGCCAGCAGTTTAGTGGGCGGCTCTGGGGCCAACGTCCTGACTTTC

j_call: TRBJ2-5
v_call: TRBV7-7
cdr3_length: 14
d_call: -
clone_size: once
cdr3_aa: CASSQTGEGETQYF
cdr3_nt: TGTGCTAGCAGCCAGACGGGGGAAGGAGAGACCCAGTACTTC

j_call: TRBJ2-1
v_call: TRBV5-1
cdr3_length: 15
d_call: -
clone_size: -
cdr3_aa: CASSLVSVGLNEQFF
cdr3_nt: TGCGCCAGCAGCTTGGTGTCTGTGGGACTCAATGAGCAGTTCTTC

j_call: TRBJ1-3
v_call: TRBV20-1
cdr3_length: 16
d_call: -
clone_size: -
cdr3_aa: CSARDLGRLEGNTIYF
cdr3_nt: TGCAGTGCTAGAGATCTTGGCCGGCTCGAGGGAAACACCATATATTTT

j_call: TRBJ2-5
v_call: TRBV10-3
cdr3_length: 15
d_call: -
clone_size: many
cdr3_aa: CAIRDTRRSSETQYF
cdr3_nt: TGTGCCATCAGGGACACTCGGCGAAGTTCGGAGACCCAGTACTTC

j_call: TRBJ2-1
v_call: TRBV6-2/TRBV6-3
cdr3_length: 13
d_call: TRBD1
clone_size: many
cdr3_aa: CASSQGAYNEQFF
cdr3_nt: TGTGCCAGCAGCCAGGGGGCCTACAATGAGCAGTTCTTC

j_call: TRBJ2-1
v_call: TRBV5-1
cdr3_length: 15
d_call: -
clone_size: -
cdr3_aa: CASSLAGRQPDEQFF
cdr3_nt: TGCGCCAGCAGCTTGGCCGGGCGTCAACCGGATGAGCAGTTCTTC

j_call: TRBJ2-2
v_call: TRBV11-2
cdr3_length: 16
d_call: -
clone_size: -
cdr3_aa: CASTPNRGPNTGELFF
cdr3_nt: TGTGCCAGCACCCCGAACCGGGGACCGAACACCGGGGAGCTGTTTTTT

j_call: TRBJ2-1
v_call: TRBV20-1
cdr3_length: 14
d_call: -
clone_size: few
cdr3_aa: CSALSSGRADEQFF
cdr3_nt: TGCAGTGCCCTTTCGAGCGGGCGCGCCGATGAGCAGTTCTTC

j_call: TRBJ1-5
v_call: TRBV2
cdr3_length: 14
d_call: -
clone_size: -
cdr3_aa: CASSEAVPHQPQHF
cdr3_nt: TGTGCCAGCAGTGAAGCGGTCCCCCATCAGCCCCAGCATTTT

j_call: TRBJ2-2
v_call: TRBV4-2
cdr3_length: 16
d_call: -
clone_size: -
cdr3_aa: CASSQETRVGSGELFF
cdr3_nt: TGTGCCAGCAGCCAAGAGACCCGGGTCGGGTCTGGGGAGCTGTTTTTT

j_call: TRBJ2-1
v_call: TRBV5-1
cdr3_length: 17
d_call: TRBD2
clone_size: few
cdr3_aa: CASSLGGLADLYNEQFF
cdr3_nt: TGCGCCAGCAGCTTGGGGGGACTAGCGGACCTATACAATGAGCAGTTCTTC